The rows below give T cell receptor beta chains drawn from one sample of a study of graft-versus-host responses after intestinal transplantation. Profiled with immunoSEQ multiplex PCR; TCRdb holds only in-frame clones, not every one. The table lists approximately 24,000 clones, over 85% of them singletons. The specimen comprised PBMCs, sampled 18 days after transplant. Receptors originate from a human patient who received an intestinal transplant, so some T cells may come from the graft donor. Each CDR3 is given with its conserved first and last residue. The order of the fields is CDR3 length, D gene, V gene, J gene, clone size, CDR3 DNA, CDR3 protein. The D gene is left open where the match is weak. Not all rows give a size; the values are once, few, many and, for expanded clones, a class.

>13|.|TRBV7-8|TRBJ2-7|.
TGTGCCAGCAGCTTAGCGAGGGACTACGAGCAGTACTTC
CASSLARDYEQYF
>15|TRBD1|TRBV19|TRBJ1-6|.
TGTGCCAGTAGTATTAGCCACAGGGGTAATTCACCCCTCCACTTT
CASSISHRGNSPLHF
>13|.|TRBV10-1|TRBJ2-7|.
TGCGCCAGCAGGGACGGACCGGGCTACGAGCAGTACTTC
CASRDGPGYEQYF
>14|TRBD1|TRBV6-4|TRBJ2-5|.
TGTGCCAGCAGTCCCGGACAGGGGGGAGAGACCCAGTACTTC
CASSPGQGGETQYF
>16|TRBD1|TRBV7-9|TRBJ2-6|.
TGTGCCAGCAGCTACGGGACAGGGCGTGGGGCCAACGTCCTGACTTTC
CASSYGTGRGANVLTF
>13|.|TRBV6-4|TRBJ2-1|.
TGTGCCAGCAGTGAGAAATCGAGGAATGAGCAGTTCTTC
CASSEKSRNEQFF
>13|.|TRBV30|TRBJ2-7|.
TGTGCCTGGAGTGTCGGGCAGATATACGAGCAGTACTTC
CAWSVGQIYEQYF
>16|TRBD2|TRBV2|TRBJ2-2|.
TGTGCCAGCAGTGTACTAGCGGGGACGAACACCGGGGAGCTGTTTTTT
CASSVLAGTNTGELFF
>14|TRBD1|TRBV6-1|TRBJ1-6|.
TGTGCCAGCGACAGGGGAGGGAATAATTCACCCCTCCACTTT
CASDRGGNNSPLHF
>14|.|TRBV5-4|TRBJ1-1|.
TGTGCCAGCAGCTTGGGGCACCAAAGGGCTGAAGCTTTCTTT
CASSLGHQRAEAFF
>13|TRBD2|TRBV6-5|TRBJ2-1|.
TGTGCCAGCAGGCTAGCGGGGGGCAATGAGCAGTTCTTC
CASRLAGGNEQFF
>16|TRBD1|TRBV25-1|TRBJ1-2|.
TGTGCCAGCAGTGATCAGGACAGGGGAAATACCTATGGCTACACCTTC
CASSDQDRGNTYGYTF
>14|.|TRBV18|TRBJ1-2|once
TGTGCCAGCTCACCAGAAGCCGGACCCTATGGCTACACCTTC
CASSPEAGPYGYTF
>15|.|TRBV10-1|TRBJ2-1|.
TGCGCCAGCAGTGCTAGCAGGGGGGTGTACAATGAGCAGTTCTTC
CASSASRGVYNEQFF
>14|TRBD1|TRBV27|TRBJ2-7|.
TGTGCCAGCAGTTTACGGGACAGGGCCTACGAGCAGTACTTC
CASSLRDRAYEQYF
>15|TRBD1|TRBV27|TRBJ2-2|.
TGTGCCAGCAGTTCCAGGGGGAGAGGCACCGGGGAGCTGTTTTTT
CASSSRGRGTGELFF
>12|TRBD1|TRBV11-2|TRBJ2-7|.
TGTGCCAGCAGCAAGACAGGGTACGAGCAGTACTTC
CASSKTGYEQYF
>13|.|TRBV6-1|TRBJ1-1|few
TGTGCCAGCAAAGAAGGGGTTAACACTGAAGCTTTCTTT
CASKEGVNTEAFF
>15|.|TRBV25-1|TRBJ2-7|.
TGTGCCAGCAGATTTAATGGTGGGGAAAACTACGAGCAGTACTTC
CASRFNGGENYEQYF
>18|TRBD2|TRBV19|TRBJ2-1|.
TGTGCCAGTAGTTCACAACTAGCGGGGGGCCACCTCCCCTATGAGCAGTTCTTC
CASSSQLAGGHLPYEQFF
>12|.|TRBV10-2|TRBJ1-1|.
TGCGCCAGCAGTATAGACGGCACTGAAGCTTTCTTT
CASSIDGTEAFF
>14|.|TRBV6-5|TRBJ2-2|.
TGTGCCAGCAATACGGCAGGGGACACCGGGGAGCTGTTTTTT
CASNTAGDTGELFF
>14|.|TRBV7-8|TRBJ1-2|.
TGTGCCAGCAGCCCCCGGGTGGGTTGGAGAGGCTACACCTTC
CASSPRVGWRGYTF
>14|TRBD1|TRBV28|TRBJ1-1|.
TGTGCCAGCAGGCGGGACAGCGGCAACACTGAAGCTTTCTTT
CASRRDSGNTEAFF
>14|TRBD1|TRBV4-1|TRBJ1-6|.
TGCGCCAGCAGCCAAGTACAGGGGAATTCACCCCTCCACTTT
CASSQVQGNSPLHF
>13|.|TRBV5-4|TRBJ2-7|.
TGTGCCAGCAGCTTGGGGGGGCGAGACGAGCAGTACTTC
CASSLGGRDEQYF
>14|.|TRBV2|TRBJ1-3|.
TGTGCCAGCAGCAGCAGGGAAACTGGAAACACCATATATTTT
CASSSRETGNTIYF
>18|TRBD1|TRBV23-1|TRBJ1-6|.
TGCGCCAGCAGTCAATCGGGAGGGGGCGGCTCCTATAATTCACCCCTCCACTTT
CASSQSGGGGSYNSPLHF
>12|TRBD1|TRBV28|TRBJ2-7|once
TGTGCCATCGGACAGGGGTCCTACGAGCAGTACTTC
CAIGQGSYEQYF
>21|TRBD2|TRBV10-1|TRBJ2-5|.
TGCGCCAGCAGCGAGGGGGGCTACCGGACTAGCGGGGACGAGAGGTGGGAGACCCAGTACTTC
CASSEGGYRTSGDERWETQYF
>20|TRBD1|TRBV13|TRBJ1-2|once
TGTGCCAGCAGCGGTGGTTTAATGAGGACAGGTCTTCAGCTTAACTATGGCTACACCTTC
CASSGGLMRTGLQLNYGYTF
>14|.|TRBV27|TRBJ2-2|.
TGTGCCAGCAGTTTAAGTGAAGACACCGGGGAGCTGTTTTTT
CASSLSEDTGELFF
>14|.|TRBV2|TRBJ1-2|.
TGTGCCAGCAGTGATGTCCTAAACGTCTATGGCTACACCTTC
CASSDVLNVYGYTF
>15|.|TRBV25-1|TRBJ1-2|.
TGTGCCAGCAGTCCGGCGGGTGGACACAACTATGGCTACACCTTC
CASSPAGGHNYGYTF
>16|.|TRBV11-2|TRBJ2-1|.
TGTGCCAGCAGACAAGGGGGGGGAGAGATATACAATGAGCAGTTCTTC
CASRQGGGEIYNEQFF
>18|TRBD2|TRBV29-1|TRBJ2-2|.
TGCAGCGTTGAAGTACCTAGACTAGCGGGGGGGCAGATGTGGGAGCTGTTTTTT
CSVEVPRLAGGQMWELFF
>14|.|TRBV19|TRBJ1-2|.
TGTGCCAGTAGTATTGGGGGGGAGATGAATGGCTACACCTTC
CASSIGGEMNGYTF
>16|.|TRBV7-9|TRBJ1-4|.
TGTGCCAGCAGCCTCGCGGGCGGCCCAACTAATGAAAAACTGTTTTTT
CASSLAGGPTNEKLFF
>13|.|TRBV29-1|TRBJ1-1|.
TGCAGCGGTGAAAACGGAATGAACACTGAAGCTTTCTTT
CSGENGMNTEAFF
>14|TRBD1|TRBV4-1|TRBJ1-2|.
TGCGCCAGCAGCCAAGAAGGGAGGGGGCGAGGCTACACCTTC
CASSQEGRGRGYTF
>15|.|TRBV5-6|TRBJ1-6|.
TGTGCCAGCAGCTTGGGAGGCAGGGTCAATTCACCCCTCCACTTT
CASSLGGRVNSPLHF
>17|TRBD1|TRBV5-1|TRBJ2-1|.
TGCGCCAGCAGCTTCCCACCTCTAGGGGGCCTTACGGATGAGCAGTTCTTC
CASSFPPLGGLTDEQFF
>16|TRBD1|TRBV5-1|TRBJ2-5|.
TGCGCCAGCAGCCCCCGGACAGGCTTGGACCAAGAGACCCAGTACTTC
CASSPRTGLDQETQYF
>13|.|TRBV11-2|TRBJ1-1|.
TGTGCCAGCAGTAAGGGGGGAGACCCTGAAGCTTTCTTT
CASSKGGDPEAFF
>16|TRBD2|TRBV27|TRBJ2-1|.
TGTGCCAGCAGTTTTAGCGGGGGGCCGATTTACAATGAGCAGTTCTTC
CASSFSGGPIYNEQFF
>16|.|TRBV6-1|TRBJ1-3|.
TGTGCCAGCAGTGAAGCGCTAGTATACTCTGGAAACACCATATATTTT
CASSEALVYSGNTIYF
>17|TRBD1|TRBV7-9|TRBJ2-7|.
TGTGCCAGCAGCTTAGTGAGGGGGCAGGTCCTTGGTATAGAGCAGTACTTC
CASSLVRGQVLGIEQYF
>15|TRBD1|TRBV6-1|TRBJ1-4|.
TGTGCCAGCAGTGAGTCAGGGGGAACTAATGAAAAACTGTTTTTT
CASSESGGTNEKLFF
>14|.|TRBV5-1|TRBJ2-1|.
TGCGCCAGCAGTCGGAGGGTTGGCTACAATGAGCAGTTCTTC
CASSRRVGYNEQFF
>14|.|TRBV19|TRBJ2-3|.
TGTGCCAGTAGTATAACAGGGCCAGGGGATACGCAGTATTTT
CASSITGPGDTQYF
>12|.|TRBV4-1|TRBJ2-7|few
TGCGCCAGCAGCCAAGGGGGTGGGGAGCAGTACTTC
CASSQGGGEQYF
>11|.|TRBV20-1|TRBJ1-4|.
TGCAGTGCTACACTACAGGAAAAACTGTTTTTT
CSATLQEKLFF
>15|.|TRBV7-2|TRBJ2-7|.
TGTGCCAGCAGCTTAGATTCCGGGGGGCTTGGGGAGCAGTACTTC
CASSLDSGGLGEQYF
>13|TRBD2|TRBV28|TRBJ2-7|.
TGTGCCAGCAGTAGGCTAGCGGGAAGCGAGCAGTACTTC
CASSRLAGSEQYF
>15|.|TRBV6-5|TRBJ2-5|.
TGTGCCAGCTCGGGACTACAGGGAGTGTCAGAGACCCAGTACTTC
CASSGLQGVSETQYF
>15|TRBD1|TRBV7-2|TRBJ1-5|once
TGTGCCAGCAGCGGAATGACAGGGGATTCGGCGCCCCAGCATTTT
CASSGMTGDSAPQHF
>10|.|TRBV6-5|TRBJ2-7|once
TGTGCCAGCGGGAGACAGAATCAGTACTTC
CASGRQNQYF
>14|.|TRBV7-2|TRBJ2-5|.
TGTGCCAGCAGCTTAGACTCGTTTCAAGAGACCCAGTACTTC
CASSLDSFQETQYF
>17|.|TRBV5-3|TRBJ2-7|once
TGTGCCAGAAGCTTGGGGGGGATTTTGAGGGCTTGGTACGAGCAGTACTTC
CARSLGGILRAWYEQYF
>16|TRBD2|TRBV10-2|TRBJ2-5|.
TGCGCCAGCAGTGAGTCCGCGGGGGGCACGGGGAAGACCCAGTACTTC
CASSESAGGTGKTQYF